A single T cell receptor (beta chain) is shown here with its context. The data originate from a study of T cells in Graves' hyperthyroidism and ophthalmopathy. Study summary: Peripheral blood was collected at initial diagnosis, before any treatment.

Researchers took RNA transcripts and amplified the TCR beta CDR3 regions from them. TCR CDR3 underwent first-round RT-PCR with the HTBI primer set. TCRdb ran MiXCR on the multiplex PCR reads and lists one entry per CDR3 protein. Of over 500,000 distinct CDR3 sequences listed, around 15% are singletons. Trimming removed 5 bases from V and 7 bases from J, with 10 bases in between. CDR3 length: 12 residues. The chain couples TRBV12-3 or TRBV12-4 to TRBJ2-3; the D is unclear. Sequenced: blood. This receptor was taken from a woman between 25 and 40 years old with Graves' ophthalmopathy. DNA of the CDR3: TGTGCCAGCAGTCCGGCGATAAATACGCAGTATTTT. It translates to CASSPAINTQYF.